Below, 10 T cell receptor beta chains from the same sample are listed, as sequenced in a study of shared clonotypes between healthy human individuals. The protocol was immunoSEQ multiplex PCR, while the TCRdb copy is restricted to in-frame clones and leaves out a portion. The sample has approximately 720,000 clones, around 90% seen once. Naive CD8 isolation took CD45RO-negative cells positively selected for CCR7 and excluded terminally differentiated effector memory CD45RA+ cells. The sequenced sample was naive CD8+ T cells sorted from blood. All receptors come from a man aged 25 to 40 in good health.

The chain is built from TRBV27 and TRBJ2-7; 14 bases are a match to TRBD2. The CDR3 extends over 14 amino acids. The trim removed 6 bases at V and 2 bases at J, leaving 0 bases unmatched. Germline CDR1 MNHEY, CDR2 SMNVEV (reference sequence). The CDR3 nucleotides are TGTGCCAGCAGGGGACTAGCGGGAGCCTACGAGCAGTACTTC. Its translation: CASRGLAGAYEQYF.

This clone has only one observation. The chain carries TRBV11-2 and TRBJ2-5; D is possibly TRBD1 (5 bases). This CDR3 contains 14 residues. V was shortened by 5 bases and J by 2 bases, with 12 bases between the two germline ends. Per the germline V gene, CDR1 is SGHAT and CDR2 is FQNNGV. CDR3 DNA: TGTGCCAGCAGCCAGACAGAGAAACAAGAGACCCAGTACTTC. Translation: CASSQTEKQETQYF.

As concerns this clone: One end of the junction varies from germline; a read error may be responsible. This chain connects TRBV7-2 to TRBJ2-1, with TRBD2 matching over 12 bases. This CDR3 region has 15 residues. The germline CDR1 and CDR2 sequences are SGHTA and FQGNSA. The CDR3 DNA follows: TGTGCCAGCAGCCTAGCGGGAGGGAACTACAATGAGCAGTTCTTC. Encoded protein: CASSLAGGNYNEQFF.

The V gene is TRBV27, the J gene TRBJ2-1; D call uncertain. CDR1 is MNHEY, CDR2 SMNVEV, per germline (reference sequence). CDR3 size: 11 residues. The V end was cut by 7 bases, the J end by 8 bases, with 9 bases between. CDR3 loop: CASMSGDEQFF. CDR3 nucleotide sequence: TGTGCCAGCATGTCAGGAGATGAGCAGTTCTTC.

The chain employs TRBV28 and TRBJ2-5; D remains ambiguous. The ends were cut back, 7 bases at V and 4 bases at J, with 7 bases in the middle. The CDR3 runs 11 residues. The germline V gene has CDR1 MDHEN and CDR2 SYDVKM. DNA of the CDR3: TGTGCCAGCACTCGGGCAGAGACCCAGTACTTC. Protein: CASTRAETQYF.

This clone came up a few times. A clone one base away is much larger, so this may be a read error. Other DNA sequences of this sample code for an identical CDR3. V gene TRBV6-4 combines with J gene TRBJ2-2; D is unresolved. The CDR3 totals 13 residues. Germline V gene lookup returns CDR1 MRHNA and CDR2 SNTAGT. With 2 bases removed from V and 1 base from J, the gap between germline ends came to 2 bases. For the CDR3, the DNA is TGTGCCAGCAGTGACAGGAACACCGGGGAGCTGTTTTTT. This encodes CASSDRNTGELFF.

The rearrangement uses TRBV6-5 and TRBJ2-7; maybe TRBD2 (6 bases). With 6 bases removed from V and 9 bases from J, the gap between germline ends came to 24 bases. Germline CDR1 and CDR2: MNHEY and SVGAGI. The CDR3 runs to 15 residues. CDR3 in amino acids: CASSIAEGTHLRQYF. CDR3 bases: TGTGCCAGCAGCATAGCGGAGGGGACCCACTTGCGGCAGTACTTC.

V gene TRBV7-9 combines with J gene TRBJ1-2, with no clear D. The CDR3 contains 18 residues. Germline V lookup: CDR1 SEHNR, CDR2 FQNEAQ (reference sequence). V lost 5 bases and J lost 0, with 22 bases in between. The CDR3 nucleotides read TGTGCCAGCAGCGGCGCGAGCAGCCCAAGGCTAGCTAACTATGGCTACACCTTC. This codes for CASSGASSPRLANYGYTF.

The count of this clone is one. V and J are TRBV27 and TRBJ2-2, with 11 nucleotides matching TRBD2. The germline V gene has CDR1 MNHEY and CDR2 SMNVEV (reference sequence). The CDR3 sequence is 18 residues long. V gave up 6 bases and J gave up 9 bases; unmatched junction bases: 18. CDR3 nucleotides: TGTGCCAGCAGAGTCAACCCCCCCTCACTAGCGGGAGTTTGGGAGCTGTTTTTT. It codes for CASRVNPPSLAGVWELFF.

V gene TRBV19 combines with J gene TRBJ2-7; 14 bases line up with TRBD2. This CDR3 comprises 13 residues. J gave up 5 bases and V 8 bases, and 2 bases lay outside the gene matches. Germline CDR1 LNHDA, CDR2 SQIVND (reference sequence). The CDR3: CASGTSGSHEQYF. CDR3 nucleotide sequence: TGTGCCAGTGGGACTAGCGGGAGCCACGAGCAGTACTTC.